One and the same sample provided the 3 T cell receptor beta chains below, sequenced in a study of blood T cell repertoires in COVID-19. Only in-frame clones appear in the TCRdb table, and some are missing; sequencing was by immunoSEQ multiplex PCR. Of fewer than 150,000 clones listed, roughly four fifths were seen once; the top ten hold 1.6%. The sequencing input was PBMCs or T cells enriched from blood (not recorded which). These receptors were obtained from a woman younger than 35 who had been exposed to COVID-19.

The gene calls are TRBV4-1 and TRBJ1-2, with 7 bases matching TRBD1. CDR1 is MGHRA and CDR2 is YSYEKL in the germline V gene. The ends lost 2 bases at V and 5 bases at J; junction bases unmatched: 8. The CDR3 sequence is 15 residues long. The CDR3 DNA is TGCGCCAGCAGCCAACCAACAGGGGCCCTTTATGGCTACACCTTC. Translating gives CASSQPTGALYGYTF.

The table lists this clone with a count of one. This sequence joins TRBV10-3 and TRBJ2-3; D perhaps matches TRBD1 (6 bases). Germline V gene data show CDR1 as ENHRY and CDR2 as SYGVKD. V was shortened by 1 base and J by 8 bases, with 19 bases between the two germline ends. This CDR3 region has 16 residues. The CDR3 loop is CAISELRTKEGGTQYF. The CDR3, as DNA: TGTGCCATCAGTGAGTTGAGGACAAAAGAAGGGGGTACGCAGTATTTT.

The chain employs TRBV25-1 and TRBJ1-1, with 9 bases aligning to TRBD1. V lost 3 bases to trimming and J lost 13 bases; unmatched junction nucleotides: 9. This CDR3 region has 13 residues. Germline values: CDR1 MGHDK, CDR2 SYGVNS. The CDR3 protein is CASSDSGQGFDFF. The CDR3 DNA is TGTGCCAGCAGTGATTCCGGACAGGGGTTCGATTTCTTT.